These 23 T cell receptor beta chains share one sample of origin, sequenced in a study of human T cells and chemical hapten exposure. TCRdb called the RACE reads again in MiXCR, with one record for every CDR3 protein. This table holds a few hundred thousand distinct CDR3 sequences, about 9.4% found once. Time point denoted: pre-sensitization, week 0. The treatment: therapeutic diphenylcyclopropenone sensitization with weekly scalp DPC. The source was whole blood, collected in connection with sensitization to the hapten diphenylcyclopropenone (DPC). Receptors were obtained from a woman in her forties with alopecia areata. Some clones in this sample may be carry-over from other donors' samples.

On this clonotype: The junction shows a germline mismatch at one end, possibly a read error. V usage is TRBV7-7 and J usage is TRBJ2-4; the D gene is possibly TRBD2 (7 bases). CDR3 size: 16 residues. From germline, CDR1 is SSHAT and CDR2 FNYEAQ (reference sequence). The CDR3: CASSLEGGRAKNIQYF. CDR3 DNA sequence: TGTGCTAGCAGCTTAGAGGGGGGGCGAGCCAAAAACATTCAGTACTTC.

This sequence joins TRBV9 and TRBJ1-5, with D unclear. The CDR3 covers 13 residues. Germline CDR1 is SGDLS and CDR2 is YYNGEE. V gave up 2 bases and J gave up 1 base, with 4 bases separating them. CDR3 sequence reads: CASSVGSNQPQHF. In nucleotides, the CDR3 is TGTGCCAGCAGCGTTGGGAGCAATCAGCCCCAGCATTTT. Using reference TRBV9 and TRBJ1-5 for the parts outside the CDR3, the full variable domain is DSGVTQTPKHLITATGQRVTLRCSPRSGDLSVYWYQQSLDQGLQFLIQYYNGEERAKGNILERFSAQQFPDLHSELNLSSLELGDSALYFCASSVGSNQPQHFGDGTRLSIL.

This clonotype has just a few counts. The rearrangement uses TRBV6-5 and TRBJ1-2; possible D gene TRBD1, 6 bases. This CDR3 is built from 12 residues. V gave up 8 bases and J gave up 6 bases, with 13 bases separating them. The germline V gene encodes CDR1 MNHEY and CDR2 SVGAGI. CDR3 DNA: TGTGCCAGCGGCAGGGGCCAACATGGCTACACCTTC. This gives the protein CASGRGQHGYTF.

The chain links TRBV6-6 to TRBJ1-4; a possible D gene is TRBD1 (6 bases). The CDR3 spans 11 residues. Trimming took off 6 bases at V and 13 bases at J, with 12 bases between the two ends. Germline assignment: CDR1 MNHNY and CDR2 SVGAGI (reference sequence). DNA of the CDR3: TGTGCCAGCAGCCTTCAGGGGCGACTGTTTTTT. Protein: CASSLQGRLFF.

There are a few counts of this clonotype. The CDR3: CASSGQGTGANVLTF. The DNA for the CDR3 is TGTGCCAGCAGCGGACAGGGCACTGGGGCCAACGTCCTGACTTTC. The chain carries TRBV7-3 and TRBJ2-6, with 8 bases that match TRBD1. Germline-derived CDR1 and CDR2 are SGHTA and FQGTGA. The J segment lost 2 bases and the V segment lost 5 bases, leaving 2 bases of the junction unmatched. This CDR3 spans 15 amino acids.

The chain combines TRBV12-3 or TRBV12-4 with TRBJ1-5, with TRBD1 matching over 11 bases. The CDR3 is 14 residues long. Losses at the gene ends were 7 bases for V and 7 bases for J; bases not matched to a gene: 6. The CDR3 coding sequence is TGTGCCAGCACCCCGGGGACAGGGGGACAGCCCCAGCATTTT. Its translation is CASTPGTGGQPQHF.

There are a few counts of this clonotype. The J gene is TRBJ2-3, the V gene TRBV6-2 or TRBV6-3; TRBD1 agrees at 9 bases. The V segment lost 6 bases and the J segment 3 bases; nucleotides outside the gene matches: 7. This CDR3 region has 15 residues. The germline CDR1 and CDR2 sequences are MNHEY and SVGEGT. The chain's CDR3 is CASSNGQGRTDTQYF. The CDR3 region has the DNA TGTGCCAGCAGCAACGGACAGGGGAGAACAGATACGCAGTATTTT.

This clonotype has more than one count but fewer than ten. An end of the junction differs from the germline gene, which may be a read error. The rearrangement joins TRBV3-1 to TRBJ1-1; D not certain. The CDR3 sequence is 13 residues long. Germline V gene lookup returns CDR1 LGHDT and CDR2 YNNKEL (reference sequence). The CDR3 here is CASSQGSRKEEVF. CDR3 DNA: TGTGCCAGCAGCCAAGGTTCACGGAAGGAGGAGGTCTTT.

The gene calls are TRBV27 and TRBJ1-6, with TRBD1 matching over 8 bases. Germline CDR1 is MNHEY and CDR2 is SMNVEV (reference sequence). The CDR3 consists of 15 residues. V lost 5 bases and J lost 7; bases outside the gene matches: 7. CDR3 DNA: TGTGCCAGCAGTCCACAGGGGGGCCGGAATTCACCCCTCCACTTT. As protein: CASSPQGGRNSPLHF.

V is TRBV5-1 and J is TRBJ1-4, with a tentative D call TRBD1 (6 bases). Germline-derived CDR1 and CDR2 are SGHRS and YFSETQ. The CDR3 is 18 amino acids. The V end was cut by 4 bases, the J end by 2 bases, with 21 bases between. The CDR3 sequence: CASSPRGGLGFTNEKLFF. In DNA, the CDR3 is TGCGCCAGCAGCCCCCGCGGGGGGCTGGGGTTCACTAATGAAAAACTGTTTTTT. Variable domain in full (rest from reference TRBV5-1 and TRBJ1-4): KAGVTQTPRYLIKTRGQQVTLSCSPISGHRSVSWYQQTPGQGLQFLFEYFSETQRNKGNFPGRFSGRQFSNSRSEMNVSTLELGDSALYLCASSPRGGLGFTNEKLFFGSGTQLSVL.

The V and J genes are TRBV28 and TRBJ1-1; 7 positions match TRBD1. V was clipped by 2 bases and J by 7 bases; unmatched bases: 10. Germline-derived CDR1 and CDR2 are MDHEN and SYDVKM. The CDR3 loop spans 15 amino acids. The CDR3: CASSLDPGQLLEAFF. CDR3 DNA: TGTGCCAGCAGTTTAGACCCGGGACAGCTACTTGAAGCTTTCTTT.

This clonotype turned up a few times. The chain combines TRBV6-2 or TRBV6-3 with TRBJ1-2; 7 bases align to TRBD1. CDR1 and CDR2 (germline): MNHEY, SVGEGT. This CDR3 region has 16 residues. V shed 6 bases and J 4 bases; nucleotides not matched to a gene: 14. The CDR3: CASSRTSTGSTYGYTF. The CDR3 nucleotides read TGTGCCAGCAGCCGGACCTCGACAGGGTCTACCTATGGCTACACCTTC.

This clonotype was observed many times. The CDR3, as DNA: TGTGCCACCAGTGGCAAAGCGGGATACTCCTACAATGAGCAGTTCTTC. Its protein product is CATSGKAGYSYNEQFF. The V and J genes are TRBV24-1 and TRBJ2-1; 7 bases fit TRBD2. CDR3 length equals 16 residues. The junction had 6 bases not matched to a gene; V was cut back by 5 bases and J by 0 bases. The germline V gene has CDR1 KGHDR and CDR2 SFDVKD.

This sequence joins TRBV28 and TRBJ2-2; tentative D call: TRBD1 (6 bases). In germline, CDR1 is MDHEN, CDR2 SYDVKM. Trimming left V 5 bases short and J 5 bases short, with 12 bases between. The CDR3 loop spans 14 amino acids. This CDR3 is CASSLPQGTGELFF. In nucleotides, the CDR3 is TGTGCCAGCAGTCTCCCACAGGGAACCGGGGAGCTGTTTTTT.

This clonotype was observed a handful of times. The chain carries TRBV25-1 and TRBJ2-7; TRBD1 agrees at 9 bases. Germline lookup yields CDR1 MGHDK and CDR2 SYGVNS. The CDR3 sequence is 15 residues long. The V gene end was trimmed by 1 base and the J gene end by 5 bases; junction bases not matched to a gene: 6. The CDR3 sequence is CASSEFGTGGDEQYF. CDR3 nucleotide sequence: TGTGCCAGCAGTGAATTTGGAACAGGGGGCGACGAGCAGTACTTC.

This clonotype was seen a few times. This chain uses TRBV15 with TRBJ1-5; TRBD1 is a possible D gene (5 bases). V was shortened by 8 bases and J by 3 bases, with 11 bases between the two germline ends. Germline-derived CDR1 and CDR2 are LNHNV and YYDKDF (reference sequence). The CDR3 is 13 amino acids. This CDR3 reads CATSWTNNQPQHF. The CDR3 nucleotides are TGTGCCACCTCATGGACAAACAATCAGCCCCAGCATTTT.

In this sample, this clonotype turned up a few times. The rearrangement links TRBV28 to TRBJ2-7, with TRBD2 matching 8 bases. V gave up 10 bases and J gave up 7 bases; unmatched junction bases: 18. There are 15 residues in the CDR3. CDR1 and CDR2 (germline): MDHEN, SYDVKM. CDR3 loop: CATRSGKRELGEQYF. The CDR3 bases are TGTGCCACCCGGTCGGGGAAGCGGGAGCTAGGGGAGCAGTACTTC.

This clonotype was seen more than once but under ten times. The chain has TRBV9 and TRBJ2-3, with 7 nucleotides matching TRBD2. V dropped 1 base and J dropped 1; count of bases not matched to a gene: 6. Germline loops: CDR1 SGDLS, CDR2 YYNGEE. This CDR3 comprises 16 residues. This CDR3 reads CASSVMTSSGTDTQYF. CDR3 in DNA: TGTGCCAGCAGCGTAATGACTAGCTCTGGCACAGATACGCAGTATTTT.

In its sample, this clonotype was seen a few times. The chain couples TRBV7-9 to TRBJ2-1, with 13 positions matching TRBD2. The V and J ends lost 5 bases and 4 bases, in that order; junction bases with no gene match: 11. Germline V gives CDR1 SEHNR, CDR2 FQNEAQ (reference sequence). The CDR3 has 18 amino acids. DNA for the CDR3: TGTGCCAGCAGCCCCCTACTAGCGGGAGGGCCTCCGTACAATGAGCAGTTCTTC. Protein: CASSPLLAGGPPYNEQFF.

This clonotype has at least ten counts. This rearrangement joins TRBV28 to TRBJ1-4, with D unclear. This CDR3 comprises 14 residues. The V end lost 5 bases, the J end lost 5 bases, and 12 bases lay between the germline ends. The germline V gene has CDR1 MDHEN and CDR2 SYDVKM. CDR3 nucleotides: TGTGCCAGCAGTCTTGCCAGCCGCAATGAAAAACTGTTTTTT. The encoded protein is CASSLASRNEKLFF.

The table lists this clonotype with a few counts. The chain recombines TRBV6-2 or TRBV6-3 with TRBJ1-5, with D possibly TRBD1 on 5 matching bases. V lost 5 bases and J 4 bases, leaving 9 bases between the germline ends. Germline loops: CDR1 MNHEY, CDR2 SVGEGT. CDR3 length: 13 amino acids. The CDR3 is CASSRDGNQPQHF. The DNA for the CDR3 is TGTGCCAGCAGTCGGGACGGGAATCAGCCCCAGCATTTT.

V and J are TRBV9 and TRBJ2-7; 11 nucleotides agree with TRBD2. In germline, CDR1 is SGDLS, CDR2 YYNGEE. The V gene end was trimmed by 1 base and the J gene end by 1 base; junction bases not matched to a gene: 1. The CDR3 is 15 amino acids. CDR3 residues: CASSVSSGRSYEQYF. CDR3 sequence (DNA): TGTGCCAGCAGCGTATCTAGCGGGAGGTCCTACGAGCAGTACTTC.

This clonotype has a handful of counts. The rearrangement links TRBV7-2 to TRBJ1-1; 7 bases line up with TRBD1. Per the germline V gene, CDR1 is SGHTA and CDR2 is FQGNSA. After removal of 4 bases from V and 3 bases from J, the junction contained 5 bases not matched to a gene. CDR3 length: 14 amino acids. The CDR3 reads CASSSQGVYTEAFF. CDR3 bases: TGTGCCAGCAGCTCCCAGGGGGTCTACACTGAAGCTTTCTTT.